This T cell receptor beta chain was sequenced in a study of radiotherapy plus CTLA-4 blockade in lung cancer (dated 2018 in TCRdb). Regarding the study in general: Objective responses occurred in more than 15% of enrolled patients, and 25% to 40% achieved disease control. What the work shows at the level of the full study, not this receptor alone: Early dynamic changes in blood T cell clones, together with increased serum interferon-beta after radiation, were reported as the strongest predictors of response. After treatment with radiotherapy and ipilimumab, TCR clones that originated in tumors expanded in peripheral blood.

Receptors were amplified or captured by the immunoSEQ multiplex PCR assay. TCRdb holds this immuneACCESS table with in-frame rearrangements only. Some clones are missing; in checked studies, unresolved V genes explain under half, and the rest has no known cause. For this sample the table gives 50,000 to 75,000 clones, of which roughly 77% were detected only once. Of the sample, less than 5.5% is held by the ten largest clones. In this study, focal radiation therapy paired with CTLA-4 blockade (ipilimumab) was tested in patients who had chemo-refractory metastatic non-small-cell lung cancer. As concerns this clone: Which antigen it targets is not known. The record has no base qualities; no much larger clone is one base away.

The clonotype comes from a human donor with non-small cell lung cancer who had a complete response to radiotherapy plus ipilimumab. The source material was peripheral blood, sampled from a patient treated with radiotherapy plus ipilimumab.

The bases read TGCAGCTCCCTAGGGGGCTCTGAAGCTTTCTTT. Its amino acids are CSSLGGSEAFF. The chain is made from TRBV29-1 and TRBJ1-1; the central 7 bases match TRBD1. Clipping removes 8 bases from V and 6 bases from J, with 6 as the unmatched junction base count. The CDR3 covers 11 residues, taking in both the cysteine and the phenylalanine. Left in the record is the CDR3 DNA by itself, 33 bases read in frame from the first base. Based on the germline V gene, the CDR1 and CDR2 sequences are SQVTM and ANQGSEA. The full variable domain, with segments outside the CDR3 supplied by the reference TRBV29-1 and TRBJ1-1 proteins, appears as SAVISQKPSRDICQRGTSLTIQCQVDSQVTMMFWYRQQPGQSLTLIATANQGSEATYESGFVIDKFPISRPNLTFSTLTVSNMSPEDSSIYLCSSLGGSEAFFGQGTRLTVV.